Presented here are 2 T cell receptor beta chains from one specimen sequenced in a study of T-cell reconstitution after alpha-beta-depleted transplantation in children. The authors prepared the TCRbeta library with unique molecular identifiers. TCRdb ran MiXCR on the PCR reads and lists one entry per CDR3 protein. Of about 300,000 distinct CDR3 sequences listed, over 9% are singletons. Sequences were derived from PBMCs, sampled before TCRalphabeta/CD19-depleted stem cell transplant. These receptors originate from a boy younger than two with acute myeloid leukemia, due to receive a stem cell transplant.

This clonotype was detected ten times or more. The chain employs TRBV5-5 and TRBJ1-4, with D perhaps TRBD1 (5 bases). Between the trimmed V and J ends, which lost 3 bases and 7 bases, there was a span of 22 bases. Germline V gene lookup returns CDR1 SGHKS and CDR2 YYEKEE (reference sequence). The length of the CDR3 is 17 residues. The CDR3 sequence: CASSSLGLRDDGEKLFF. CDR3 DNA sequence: TGTGCCAGCAGCTCCCTGGGTCTCAGGGACGATGGTGAAAAACTGTTTTTT.

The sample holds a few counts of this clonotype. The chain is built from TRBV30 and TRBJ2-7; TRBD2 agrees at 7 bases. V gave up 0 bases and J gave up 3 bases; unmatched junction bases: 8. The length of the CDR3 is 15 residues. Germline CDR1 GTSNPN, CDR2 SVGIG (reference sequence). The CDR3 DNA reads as TGTGCCTGGAGTGTAGGAGCGGGGCTTCTCTACGAGCAGTACTTC. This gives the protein CAWSVGAGLLYEQYF.